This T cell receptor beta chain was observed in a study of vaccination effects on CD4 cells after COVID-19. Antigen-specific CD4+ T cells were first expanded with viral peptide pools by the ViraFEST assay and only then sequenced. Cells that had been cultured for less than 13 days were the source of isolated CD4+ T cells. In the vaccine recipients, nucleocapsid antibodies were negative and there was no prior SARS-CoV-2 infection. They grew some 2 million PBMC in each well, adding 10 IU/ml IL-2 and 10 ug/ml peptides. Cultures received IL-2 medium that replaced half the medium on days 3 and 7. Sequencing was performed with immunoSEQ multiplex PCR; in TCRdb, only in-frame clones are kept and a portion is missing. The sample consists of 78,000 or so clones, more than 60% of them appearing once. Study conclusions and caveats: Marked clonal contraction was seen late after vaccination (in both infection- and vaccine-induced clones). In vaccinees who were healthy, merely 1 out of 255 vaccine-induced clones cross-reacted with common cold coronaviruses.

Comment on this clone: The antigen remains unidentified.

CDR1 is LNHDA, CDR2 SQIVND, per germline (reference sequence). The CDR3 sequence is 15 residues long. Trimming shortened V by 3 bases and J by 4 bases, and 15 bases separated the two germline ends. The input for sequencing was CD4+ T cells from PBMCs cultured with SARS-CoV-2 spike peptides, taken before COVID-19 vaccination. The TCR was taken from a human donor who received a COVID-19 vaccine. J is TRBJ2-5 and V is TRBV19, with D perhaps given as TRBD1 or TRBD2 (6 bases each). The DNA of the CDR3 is TGTGCCAGTAGTATTAGCGGAGGGGGGCCAGAGACCCAGTACTTC. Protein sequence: CASSISGGGPETQYF.